This T cell receptor (beta chain) was identified during a study of Tregs in tolerant kidney transplant recipients. General study results and limits: In tolerant patients, donor-specific Tregs outgrew total Tregs, suggesting antigen-driven expansion.

As for this clone: Its antigen is undetermined.

Sequenced by immunoSEQ multiplex PCR; TCRdb stores in-frame clones only, minus some. The table records about 90,000 clones, over 85% of them present only once. V shed 0 bases, J shed 3 bases, and the junction held 15 bases outside the gene matches. This CDR3 has 19 amino acids. In germline, CDR1 is SGDLS, CDR2 YYNGEE. Mixed chimerism was transient after nonmyeloablative marrow transplants from related graft donors. Unstimulated regulatory T cells (CD4+CD25+CD127-), CD4+CD25- non-regulatory cells, CD4 and CD8 cells were FACS-sorted from thawed PBMCs. This chain uses TRBV9 with TRBJ2-3, with 8 bases lining up with TRBD2. The TCR comes from a human patient who received a combined kidney and bone marrow transplant. Some T cells may be the graft donor's. The sequencing used CD4+ T cells from blood (PBMCs), collected 12 months after the transplant. The CDR3 DNA reads as TGTGCCAGCAGCGTAGACGGAAGGTTGAGCGGGAGTTTAACAGATACGCAGTATTTT. This codes for CASSVDGRLSGSLTDTQYF.